Below, one TCR beta chain is given with its context. The data were taken from a study of PD-1 blockade in classical Hodgkin lymphoma. TCRdb's table, derived via immunoSEQ multiplex PCR, lists solely in-frame clones and lacks some. Here the sample spans approximately 98,000 clones, roughly nine tenths being singletons. Each patient relapsed following autologous stem cell transplantation, and prior brentuximab vedotin exposure differed. Patients reached a best response of complete response, partial response or progressive disease. The sequenced sample was peripheral blood mononuclear cells (PBMCs), obtained before the second cycle of nivolumab. This sequence originates from a human donor with classical Hodgkin lymphoma.

This CDR3 reads CASSQDSHQETQYF. For the CDR3, the DNA is TGTGCCAGCAGCCAAGATAGTCATCAAGAGACCCAGTACTTC. The rearrangement links TRBV4-2 to TRBJ2-5, with no clear D. Germline V gives CDR1 LGHNA, CDR2 YNFKEQ. V was trimmed by 0 bases and J by 2 bases, leaving 7 bases between them. The CDR3 consists of 14 residues.